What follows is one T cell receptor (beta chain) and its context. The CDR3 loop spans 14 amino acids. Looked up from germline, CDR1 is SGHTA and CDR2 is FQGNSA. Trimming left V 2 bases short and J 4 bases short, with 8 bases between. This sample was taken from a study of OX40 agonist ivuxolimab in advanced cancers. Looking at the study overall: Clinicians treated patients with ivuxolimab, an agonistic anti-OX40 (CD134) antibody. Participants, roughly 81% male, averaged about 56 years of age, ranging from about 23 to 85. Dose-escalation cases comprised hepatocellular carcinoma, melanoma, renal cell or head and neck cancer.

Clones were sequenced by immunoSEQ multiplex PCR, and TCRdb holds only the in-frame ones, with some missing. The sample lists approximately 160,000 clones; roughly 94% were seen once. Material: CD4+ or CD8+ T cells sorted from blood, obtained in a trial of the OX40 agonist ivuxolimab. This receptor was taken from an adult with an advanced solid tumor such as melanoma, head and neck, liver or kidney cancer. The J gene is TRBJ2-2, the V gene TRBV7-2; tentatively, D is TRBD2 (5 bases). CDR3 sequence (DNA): TGTGCCAGCAGCTTATGGACTGGCACCGGGGAGCTGTTTTTT. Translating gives CASSLWTGTGELFF.